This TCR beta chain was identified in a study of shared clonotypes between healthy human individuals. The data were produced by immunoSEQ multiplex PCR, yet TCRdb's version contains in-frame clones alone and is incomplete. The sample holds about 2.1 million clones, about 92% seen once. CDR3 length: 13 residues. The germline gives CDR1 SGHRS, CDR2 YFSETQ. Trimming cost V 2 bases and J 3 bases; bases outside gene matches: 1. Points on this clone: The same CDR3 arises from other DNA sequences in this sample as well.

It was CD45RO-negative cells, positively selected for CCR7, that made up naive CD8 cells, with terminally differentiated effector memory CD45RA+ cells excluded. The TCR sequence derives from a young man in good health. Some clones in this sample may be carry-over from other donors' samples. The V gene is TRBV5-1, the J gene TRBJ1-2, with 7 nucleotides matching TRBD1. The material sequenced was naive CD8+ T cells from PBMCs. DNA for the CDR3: TGCGCCAGCAGCTTAACAGGGGACTATGGCTACACCTTC. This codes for CASSLTGDYGYTF.